These 18 T cell receptor beta chains were all obtained from the same sample, sequenced in a study of blood T cells in healthy people across ages. It was with a sample-barcoded 5' primer and a J-beta primer mix that a second PCR of roughly 7 to 12 cycles was run. One entry per CDR3 protein results from TCRdb running MiXCR on the 5' RACE reads. Among under 850,000 distinct CDR3 sequences listed, under 40% were seen once. Sample: blood. The receptors stem from a man aged 18 to 30 in good health.

This chain uses TRBV5-1 with TRBJ2-7; D gene unclear. The end of the DNA fits TRBJ2-4 better, so the J call may be wrong. The CDR3 contains 17 residues. Germline V gene lookup returns CDR1 SGHRS and CDR2 YFSETQ. DNA for the CDR3: TGCGCCAGCAGCTTGGCGGACGGCCTCCTGGGCGAAAACATTCAGTACTTC. It yields the protein CASSLADGLLGENIQYF.

The rearrangement links TRBV7-9 to TRBJ2-3; D is ambiguous. Trimming removed 3 bases from V and 0 bases from J, with 13 bases in between. CDR1 is SEHNR and CDR2 is FQNEAQ in the germline V gene (reference sequence). The CDR3 totals 16 residues. The CDR3 sequence is CASSFSLLGSTDTQYF. For the CDR3, the DNA is TGTGCCAGCAGCTTTTCTCTTTTGGGGAGCACAGATACGCAGTATTTT.

The V gene is TRBV6-2 or TRBV6-3, the J gene TRBJ1-5; a possible D gene is TRBD1 (6 bases). The ends were cut back, 5 bases at V and 1 base at J, with 18 bases in the middle. CDR1 is MNHEY, CDR2 SVGEGT, per germline. The CDR3 has 17 residues. The DNA for the CDR3 is TGTGCCAGCAGTGCGGGACATTTGCGGGACAGCAATCAGCCCCAGCATTTT. Amino acids: CASSAGHLRDSNQPQHF.

On this clonotype: Germline is not matched at one junction end, which may reflect a read error. The rearrangement uses TRBV6-4 and TRBJ2-1; 7 nucleotides match TRBD2. The CDR3 spans 13 residues. The germline CDR1 and CDR2 sequences are MRHNA and SNTAGT. The CDR3 DNA is TGTGGCAGCAGCGAGACTAGCCGCAATGAGCAGTTCTTC. This encodes CGSSETSRNEQFF.

This clonotype was found a few times. This chain links TRBV25-1 with TRBJ2-1; D unclear. Germline values: CDR1 MGHDK, CDR2 SYGVNS. There are 15 residues in the CDR3. The germline V and J ends were trimmed by 1 base and 5 bases, with 12 bases remaining between them. In DNA, the CDR3 is TGTGCCAGCAGTGAATCTGTAGAAGCCGACAATGAGCAGTTCTTC. It yields the protein CASSESVEADNEQFF.

The rearrangement uses TRBV7-9 and TRBJ2-5, with D possibly TRBD1 on 6 matching bases. Trimming took 1 base from V and 2 from J, leaving 14 bases between them. Germline V gives CDR1 SEHNR, CDR2 FQNEAQ (reference sequence). The CDR3 runs to 16 residues. Here the CDR3 DNA reads TGTGCCAGCAGCTTAGGAAGGGCAGGGGCACAAGAGACCCAGTACTTC. As protein: CASSLGRAGAQETQYF.

The chain is built from TRBV9 and TRBJ1-1; D perhaps matches TRBD1 (5 bases). V dropped 0 bases and J dropped 1 base, with 7 bases sitting between them. The V gene's germline CDR1 is SGDLS and CDR2 YYNGEE. The CDR3 contains 14 residues. CDR3 nucleotide sequence: TGTGCCAGCAGCGTAGTGGACAAGAACACTGAAGCTTTCTTT. It translates to CASSVVDKNTEAFF.

In regard to this clonotype: A single base separates this from a much larger clone, so it may be a read error. CDR3 nucleotide sequence: TGCAGCGCTCCGAACCCAGATACGCAGTATTTT. Protein sequence: CSAPNPDTQYF. The gene calls are TRBV29-1 and TRBJ2-3; no firm D call. This CDR3 contains 11 residues. V dropped 7 bases and J dropped 4 bases, with 9 bases sitting between them. Germline V CDR1 and CDR2: SQVTM, ANQGSEA.

This clonotype was seen only a few times. The V gene is TRBV3-1, the J gene TRBJ1-1; no reliable D call. The CDR3 sequence is 18 residues long. The ends were cut back, 0 bases at V and 4 bases at J, with 21 bases in the middle. CDR1 and CDR2 from the germline V gene are LGHDT and YNNKEL (reference sequence). The CDR3 reads CASSQDLTSGSWGTEAFF. The CDR3 DNA sequence: TGTGCCAGCAGCCAAGATCTCACGTCGGGGAGCTGGGGCACTGAAGCTTTCTTT.

For this clonotype: Relative to the germline gene, one junction end is altered; a read error may explain this. The J gene is TRBJ2-3, the V gene TRBV12-3 or TRBV12-4; TRBD1 is a possible D gene (5 bases). The CDR3 has 15 residues. The DNA of the CDR3 is TGTGCCAGCAGTTTAAGGGGCGTGAGAGCAGATACGCAATATTTT. The encoded protein is CASSLRGVRADTQYF.

The rearrangement joins TRBV4-2 to TRBJ1-1; D gene unclear. This CDR3 spans 16 amino acids. Trimming shortened V by 0 bases and J by 1 base, and 12 bases separated the two germline ends. Germline assignment: CDR1 LGHNA and CDR2 YNFKEQ. Here the CDR3 DNA reads TGTGCCAGCAGCCAAGATTCACTTACTCGGAACACTGAAGCTTTCTTT. As protein: CASSQDSLTRNTEAFF.

The rearrangement links TRBV10-3 to TRBJ1-6, with 8 bases that match TRBD1. Trimming took 0 bases from V and 6 from J; bases not matched to a gene: 10. The V gene's germline CDR1 is ENHRY and CDR2 SYGVKD. The CDR3 runs 18 residues. The CDR3 coding sequence is TGTGCCATCAGTGAGTCCCCGGACAGGGCAGGAGTTAATTCACCCCTCCACTTT. Encoded protein: CAISESPDRAGVNSPLHF.

The chain carries TRBV15 and TRBJ1-4; maybe TRBD1 (5 bases). CDR1 is LNHNV, CDR2 YYDKDF, per germline (reference sequence). The CDR3 sequence is 16 residues long. V lost 4 bases and J lost 1, with 13 bases in between. The CDR3 spells CATSIPRGRTNEKLFF. DNA for the CDR3: TGTGCCACCAGCATCCCTCGGGGCAGAACTAATGAAAAACTGTTTTTT.

The table lists this clonotype with many counts. The chain has TRBV4-1 and TRBJ2-5; no reliable D call. CDR3 length equals 16 residues. V was shortened by 0 bases and J by 2 bases, with 13 bases between the two germline ends. Germline V CDR1 and CDR2: MGHRA, YSYEKL. The CDR3 DNA reads TGCGCCAGCAGCCAAGATTGGTTGGGTGGACAAGAGACCCAGTACTTC. This sequence encodes CASSQDWLGGQETQYF.

Regarding this clonotype: One base away lies a much larger clone, so this may be a sequencing read error. The gene calls are TRBV20-1 and TRBJ2-1; a possible D gene is TRBD2 (5 bases). V was clipped by 5 bases and J by 8 bases, with 22 bases between them. Germline values: CDR1 DFQATT, CDR2 SNEGSKA (reference sequence). The CDR3 is made up of 15 amino acids. CDR3 in amino acids: CSAGHPGLGSDEQFF. For the CDR3, the DNA is TGCAGTGCTGGGCATCCGGGGTTAGGGTCGGATGAGCAGTTCTTC.

Worth noting for this clonotype: The junction departs from germline at one end; a sequencing error may be responsible. The rearrangement links TRBV5-1 to TRBJ1-2, with a tentative D call TRBD1 (6 bases). The CDR3 covers 16 residues. Germline CDR1 and CDR2: SGHRS and YFSETQ. DNA of the CDR3: TGCGCCAGCGCCCTCCCTAGACAGGTTCCTAACTGTGGCTACACCTTC. Protein: CASALPRQVPNCGYTF.

The chain uses TRBV12-3 or TRBV12-4 and TRBJ1-1; maybe TRBD1 (6 bases). The CDR3 consists of 12 residues. Deletions cut 5 bases from V and 11 bases from J, with 15 bases between. CDR3 nucleotide sequence: TGTGCCAGCAGTCTCGACAGGTATGACGCTTTCTTT. Translating gives CASSLDRYDAFF.

This clonotype was detected a few times. The chain has TRBV6-2 or TRBV6-3 and TRBJ1-1, with a possible D match to TRBD1 (6 bases). Germline CDR1 and CDR2: MNHEY and SVGEGT. The CDR3 extends over 16 amino acids. Between the trimmed V and J ends, which lost 2 bases and 4 bases, there was a span of 17 bases. The CDR3 DNA reads TGTGCCAGCAGTTACCCTGGACAGAAGGTATCCACTGAAGCTTTCTTT. Translation gives CASSYPGQKVSTEAFF.